One sample yielded the 29 T cell receptor beta chains listed below, sequenced in a study of cytomegalovirus exposure and HLA in healthy donors (dated by TCRdb to about 2017). The method behind the library was the immunoSEQ multiplex PCR assay. The multiplex PCR relied on a mix of 60 forward primers for TCR Vbeta segments and 13 reverse primers for TCR Jbeta segments. TCRdb retrieved this table from immuneACCESS and kept in-frame rearrangements only. Not all clones are present; in checked studies, unresolved V genes account for under half, and no reason is known for the remainder. The sample's table covers about 67,000 clones. Roughly 15% of the sample lies in the top ten. Sequenced: PBMCs. These receptors all come from a boy aged 5-17 years in good health and CMV-seronegative.

V and J are TRBV19 and TRBJ2-3, with D tentatively TRBD2 (6 bases). The CDR3 is 14 residues long. CDR1 LNHDA and CDR2 SQIVND come from the germline V gene (reference sequence). V dropped 7 bases and J dropped 8 bases, with 19 bases sitting between them. CDR3 sequence (DNA): TGTGCCAGTACCGACCCATCTAGCGTAGGTACGCAGTATTTT. As protein: CASTDPSSVGTQYF. The variable domain in full, with the rest retrieved from reference TRBV19 and TRBJ2-3, is DGGITQSPKYLFRKEGQNVTLSCEQNLNHDAMYWYRQDPGQGLRLIYYSQIVNDFQKGDIAEGYSVSREKKESFPLTVTSAQKNPTAFYLCASTDPSSVGTQYFGPGTRLTVL.

The J gene is TRBJ2-7, the V gene TRBV30, with D perhaps TRBD1 (6 bases). The end of the DNA fits TRBJ2-1 better, so the J call may be wrong. Germline CDR1 reads GTSNPN; CDR2 reads SVGIG (reference sequence). This CDR3 comprises 12 residues. Written as DNA, the CDR3 is TGTGCCTGGAAAGGGGGAGTCTACGAGCAGTTCTTC. Translating it yields CAWKGGVYEQFF.

CDR3 in amino acids: CASSSYRAGGAETQYF. The CDR3 DNA is TGTGCCAGCAGCTCCTATCGGGCAGGGGGCGCGGAGACCCAGTACTTC. V and J are TRBV7-8 and TRBJ2-5, with 8 bases lining up with TRBD1. CDR1 is SGHVS, CDR2 FQNEAQ, per germline. This CDR3 comprises 16 residues. Trimming took 4 bases from V and 5 from J; bases not matched to a gene: 12.

V and J are TRBV27 and TRBJ2-5; 8 nucleotides agree with TRBD2. Germline CDR1 MNHEY, CDR2 SMNVEV (reference sequence). J lost 2 bases, V lost 5 bases, and 16 bases had no gene match. The CDR3 is 18 residues long. CDR3 region: CASSPKKVASGGQETQYF. The CDR3 DNA is TGTGCCAGCAGTCCCAAAAAGGTGGCGAGCGGGGGACAAGAGACCCAGTACTTC.

The chain's CDR3 is CASSQGRSNYGYTF. CDR3 nucleotide sequence: TGTGCCAGCAGCCAGGGGCGAAGTAACTATGGCTACACCTTC. The chain joins TRBV9 to TRBJ1-2; tentative D call: TRBD1 (6 bases). V was cut by 4 bases and J by 1 base, with 11 bases left in between. Germline CDR1 reads SGDLS; CDR2 reads YYNGEE. The CDR3 sequence is 14 residues long. Full variable domain (rest looked up from reference TRBV9 and TRBJ1-2): DSGVTQTPKHLITATGQRVTLRCSPRSGDLSVYWYQQSLDQGLQFLIQYYNGEERAKGNILERFSAQQFPDLHSELNLSSLELGDSALYFCASSQGRSNYGYTFGSGTRLTVV.

This chain's CDR3 is CASSRTGTRTEAFF. The CDR3 coding sequence is TGTGCCAGTAGCAGGACAGGGACGCGCACTGAAGCTTTCTTT. The rearrangement joins TRBV19 to TRBJ1-1; 8 bases are shared with TRBD1. The germline V gene encodes CDR1 LNHDA and CDR2 SQIVND (reference sequence). Germline trimming cut 6 bases from V and 4 bases from J; bases unmatched to any gene: 7. The CDR3 has 14 amino acids.

The chain employs TRBV5-1 and TRBJ2-5; 15 nucleotides match TRBD2. Germline lookup yields CDR1 SGHRS and CDR2 YFSETQ. With 6 bases clipped from V and 7 bases from J, the junction kept 4 bases outside the gene matches. The CDR3 runs to 14 residues. The CDR3 DNA reads TGCGCCAGCACCCTGGGACTAGCGGGAGGGACCCAGTACTTC. As protein: CASTLGLAGGTQYF.

The CDR3 loop reads CASSLGPPSTYEQYF. Written as DNA, the CDR3 is TGTGCCAGCAGCTTAGGTCCCCCCTCTACCTACGAGCAGTACTTC. The chain couples TRBV7-2 to TRBJ2-7; D remains ambiguous. The germline V and J ends were trimmed by 1 base and 2 bases, with 12 bases remaining between them. The CDR3 consists of 15 residues. Germline V lookup: CDR1 SGHTA, CDR2 FQGNSA.

The gene calls are TRBV9 and TRBJ2-5, with 7 bases aligning to TRBD2. V trimming: 4 bases; J trimming: 1 base; junction bases outside the gene matches: 10. The CDR3 runs 16 residues. Germline assignment: CDR1 SGDLS and CDR2 YYNGEE. The CDR3 region is CASSPGVAGVQETQYF. CDR3 DNA sequence: TGTGCCAGCAGCCCGGGGGTTGCGGGAGTCCAAGAGACCCAGTACTTC.

V usage is TRBV30 and J usage is TRBJ2-4, with D tentatively TRBD1 (6 bases). Looked up from germline, CDR1 is GTSNPN and CDR2 is SVGIG (reference sequence). Trimming shortened V by 1 base and J by 9 bases, and 16 bases separated the two germline ends. CDR3 length equals 14 residues. CDR3 protein: CAWSGGQKAAIQYF. DNA for the CDR3: TGTGCCTGGAGTGGAGGACAGAAGGCGGCCATTCAGTACTTC.

V and J are TRBV7-3 and TRBJ1-2; D is possibly TRBD1 (6 bases). Germline loops: CDR1 SGHTA, CDR2 FQGTGA. The CDR3 extends over 13 amino acids. The germline V and J ends were trimmed by 3 bases and 8 bases, with 13 bases remaining between them. The CDR3 nucleotides read TGTGCCAGCAGCTTGGACAGACTATCCGGCTACACCTTC. Translating it yields CASSLDRLSGYTF.

The V call is TRBV10-2, the J call TRBJ2-5; D unresolved. Trimming cost V 2 bases and J 7 bases, with 8 bases left between them. The germline V gene encodes CDR1 WSHSY and CDR2 SAAADI. The CDR3 loop spans 12 amino acids. The CDR3 DNA follows: TGCGCCAGCAGTGAGGCAGATGGGACCCAGTACTTC. This sequence encodes CASSEADGTQYF.

The chain is built from TRBV13 and TRBJ2-5, with 14 nucleotides matching TRBD2. Near its end, the DNA agrees better with TRBJ2-7, so the J call may be wrong. CDR3 length: 17 amino acids. Germline CDR1 reads PRHDT; CDR2 reads FYEKMQ (reference sequence). For the CDR3, the DNA is TGTGCCAGCAGCCCGGTTATGGGGACTAGCGGGAGCTACGAGCAGTACTTC. Encoded protein: CASSPVMGTSGSYEQYF.

The chain recombines TRBV30 with TRBJ1-2; weak D call: TRBD1 (5 bases). Germline-derived CDR1 and CDR2 are GTSNPN and SVGIG (reference sequence). With 4 bases removed from V and 7 bases from J, the gap between germline ends came to 16 bases. The CDR3 has 13 amino acids. The CDR3 spells CAWTFGGVVGYTF. Written as DNA, the CDR3 is TGTGCCTGGACCTTCGGAGGGGTGGTTGGCTACACCTTC.

V usage is TRBV5-8 and J usage is TRBJ2-3; the match to TRBD2 covers 9 bases. Germline assignment: CDR1 SGHTS and CDR2 YDEGEE. The CDR3 spans 14 residues. V shed 4 bases, J shed 6 bases, and the junction held 6 bases outside the gene matches. The DNA of the CDR3 is TGTGCCAGCAGCCTTAGCGGGAGATCGGATACGCAGTATTTT. Translation: CASSLSGRSDTQYF.

The chain recombines TRBV15 with TRBJ1-1; TRBD1 aligns across 10 bases. Per the germline V gene, CDR1 is LNHNV and CDR2 is YYDKDF (reference sequence). The CDR3 extends over 23 amino acids. The V segment lost 0 bases and the J segment 3 bases; nucleotides outside the gene matches: 25. The DNA of the CDR3 is TGTGCCACCAGCAGAGATCTATTCCGGGACAGGGGAGCACGCGGCGGTTTATACACTGAAGCTTTCTTT. Its protein product is CATSRDLFRDRGARGGLYTEAFF.

The chain employs TRBV6-5 and TRBJ1-1; 7 positions match TRBD1. Germline values: CDR1 MNHEY, CDR2 SVGAGI. The CDR3 is 15 amino acids. V dropped 2 bases and J dropped 3; count of bases not matched to a gene: 6. The DNA of the CDR3 is TGTGCCAGCAGTTACACGGGTACAGGGGACACTGAAGCTTTCTTT. Translation gives CASSYTGTGDTEAFF.

The chain employs TRBV29-1 and TRBJ2-2; 11 bases agree with TRBD1. Germline values: CDR1 SQVTM, CDR2 ANQGSEA. This CDR3 contains 13 residues. V shed 7 bases and J 4 bases; nucleotides not matched to a gene: 2. The DNA of the CDR3 is TGCAGCGCCGGGACAGGGGGCACCGGGGAGCTGTTTTTT. Its protein product is CSAGTGGTGELFF.

The chain uses TRBV23-1 and TRBJ1-6, with D perhaps matching TRBD1 (6 bases). TRBV23-1 is recorded as an ORF, its role being uncertain. V was pared by 6 bases and J by 5 bases, with 14 bases between. This CDR3 comprises 15 residues. In nucleotides, the CDR3 is TGCGCCAGCAGACGATACAGGGTAAATAATTCACCCCTCCACTTT. Its protein product is CASRRYRVNNSPLHF.

The chain recombines TRBV15 with TRBJ1-5; D is uncertain. V lost 3 bases and J lost 5, with 5 bases in between. Germline V gene sequence: CDR1 LNHNV, CDR2 YYDKDF (reference sequence). This CDR3 comprises 12 residues. CDR3 region: CATSSEDQPQHF. For the CDR3, the DNA is TGTGCCACCAGCAGTGAGGATCAGCCCCAGCATTTT.

V is TRBV7-9 and J is TRBJ2-5, with TRBD2 as a possible D gene (6 bases). The CDR3 covers 11 residues. The V and J ends lost 8 bases and 3 bases respectively, with 7 bases between them. CDR1 is SEHNR and CDR2 is FQNEAQ in the germline V gene (reference sequence). CDR3 in DNA: TGTGCCAGCGCGGGGAAAGAGACCCAGTACTTC. Amino acids: CASAGKETQYF.

The chain carries TRBV6-6 and TRBJ2-7; the D gene is possibly TRBD2 (5 bases). Between the trimmed V and J ends, which lost 6 bases and 0 bases, there was a span of 12 bases. The length of the CDR3 is 14 residues. Germline loops: CDR1 MNHNY, CDR2 SVGAGI (reference sequence). CDR3: CASRLGQSSYEQYF. The CDR3 DNA follows: TGTGCCAGCAGACTAGGCCAGTCCTCCTACGAGCAGTACTTC.

This rearrangement joins TRBV6-1 to TRBJ2-5, with D possibly matching TRBD2 (5 bases). The J call may be incorrect, as the DNA end agrees better with TRBJ2-7. Germline V gene sequence: CDR1 MNHNS, CDR2 SASEGT. This CDR3 region has 15 residues. CDR3: CASTIIDSSSDEQYF. In DNA form, the CDR3 reads TGTGCCAGCACTATTATCGACTCCAGTAGCGACGAGCAGTACTTC.

V gene TRBV5-1 combines with J gene TRBJ1-1; D is possibly TRBD1 (6 bases). In germline, CDR1 is SGHRS, CDR2 YFSETQ. The CDR3 runs 14 residues. V lost 4 bases and J lost 6, with 16 bases in between. The CDR3 nucleotides read TGCGCCAGCAGCACGGACAGTCACGGCGCTGAAGCTTTCTTT. Translation: CASSTDSHGAEAFF.

V usage is TRBV4-1 and J usage is TRBJ1-4; TRBD1 might be the D (5 bases). Germline V gene sequence: CDR1 MGHRA, CDR2 YSYEKL. This CDR3 comprises 15 residues. V lost 0 bases to trimming and J lost 8 bases, with 13 bases between them. The CDR3 protein is CASSQDPNYREKLFF. CDR3 in DNA: TGCGCCAGCAGCCAAGATCCGAATTACAGGGAAAAACTGTTTTTT.

The rearrangement joins TRBV30 to TRBJ2-7, with 12 nucleotides matching TRBD1. Trimming cost V 8 bases and J 7 bases; bases outside gene matches: 9. Per germline, CDR1 GTSNPN and CDR2 SVGIG (reference sequence). The CDR3 runs 13 residues. For the CDR3, the DNA is TGTGCCGGATCGCGGGACAGGGGGCGGGAGCAGTACTTC. Translation gives CAGSRDRGREQYF.

V is TRBV29-1 and J is TRBJ1-3; D unclear. Germline V gene data show CDR1 as SQVTM and CDR2 as ANQGSEA. The CDR3 length is 15 residues. Trimming left V 3 bases short and J 3 bases short, with 15 bases between. In DNA, the CDR3 is TGCAGCGTTGAGGTTGGCCAGGTGGATGGAAACACCATATATTTT. As protein: CSVEVGQVDGNTIYF.

The chain is built from TRBV10-2 and TRBJ1-1, with D maybe TRBD1 (6 bases). The CDR3 has 12 residues. Germline V gene sequence: CDR1 WSHSY, CDR2 SAAADI. The V gene lost 7 bases and the J gene lost 4 bases, with 10 bases spanning the gap. CDR3 nucleotide sequence: TGCGCCAGCACTACAGGGACCACTGAAGCTTTCTTT. Its translation: CASTTGTTEAFF.

This chain connects TRBV7-6 to TRBJ2-2; 8 bases agree with TRBD1. CDR1 SGHVS and CDR2 FNYEAQ come from the germline V gene. The V and J ends lost 2 bases and 2 bases, in that order; junction bases with no gene match: 1. This CDR3 has 15 residues. The CDR3 sequence is CASSLQGANTGELFF. CDR3 bases: TGTGCCAGCAGCTTACAGGGGGCTAACACCGGGGAGCTGTTTTTT.